The rows below give T cell receptor beta chains drawn from one sample of a study of T cell repertoires in cytomegalovirus infection. TCRdb re-derived calls from the reads in MiXCR, one entry per CDR3 protein. Among some 920,000 distinct CDR3 sequences listed, approximately 31% were seen once. These TCRs' antigens remain unknown. The starting material was cultured CD8+ T cells from PBMCs, obtained from culture after CMV antigen stimulation. The receptors come from a human donor in good health (CMV status not recorded). Some clones in this sample may be carry-over from other donors' samples. Each CDR3 is given with its conserved first and last residue. Each record gives: CDR3 length, J gene, V gene, clone size, D gene, CDR3 protein, CDR3 DNA. A D gene is named only where the DNA matches it firmly. Part of the rows lack a size; the others show once, few, many or a class for expanded clones.

len: 15
j_gene: TRBJ2-7
v_gene: TRBV7-8
abundance: few
d_gene: .
CDR3aa: CASIYSPVSSYEQYF
CDR3nt: TGTGCCAGCATTTATTCCCCTGTCAGCTCCTACGAGCAGTACTTC

len: 16
j_gene: TRBJ2-1
v_gene: TRBV14
abundance: .
d_gene: .
CDR3aa: CASSPRTQSSYNEQFF
CDR3nt: TGTGCCAGCAGCCCAAGGACGCAGAGCTCCTACAATGAGCAGTTCTTC

len: 16
j_gene: TRBJ1-5
v_gene: TRBV4-1
abundance: .
d_gene: .
CDR3aa: CASSQDFQVGNQPQHF
CDR3nt: TGCGCCAGCAGCCAAGATTTCCAAGTGGGCAATCAGCCCCAGCATTTT

len: 14
j_gene: TRBJ2-3
v_gene: TRBV6-2/TRBV6-3
abundance: .
d_gene: TRBD1
CDR3aa: CVSIKDRGLDTQYF
CDR3nt: TGTGTCAGCATTAAGGACAGGGGATTGGATACGCAGTATTTT

len: 12
j_gene: TRBJ2-1
v_gene: TRBV6-1
abundance: .
d_gene: .
CDR3aa: CATYSGGNEQFF
CDR3nt: TGTGCCACCTATAGCGGTGGTAATGAGCAGTTCTTC

len: 16
j_gene: TRBJ2-1
v_gene: TRBV14
abundance: once
d_gene: TRBD2
CDR3aa: CASSRLLAGGRNEQFF
CDR3nt: TGTGCCAGCAGCCGCCTCCTAGCGGGGGGGCGCAATGAGCAGTTCTTC

len: 15
j_gene: TRBJ1-1
v_gene: TRBV7-3
abundance: many
d_gene: .
CDR3aa: CASSLLRRMNTEAFF
CDR3nt: TGTGCCAGCAGCTTATTAAGGCGAATGAACACTGAAGCTTTCTTT

len: 20
j_gene: TRBJ2-2
v_gene: TRBV6-5
abundance: few
d_gene: TRBD2
CDR3aa: CASSYSQTSGGAANTGELFF
CDR3nt: TGTGCCAGCAGTTACTCCCAAACTAGCGGGGGGGCCGCGAACACCGGGGAGCTGTTTTTT

len: 16
j_gene: TRBJ2-1
v_gene: TRBV5-6
abundance: few
d_gene: TRBD2
CDR3aa: CASSLGGGLAGNEQFF
CDR3nt: TGTGCCAGCAGCTTAGGAGGGGGACTAGCTGGCAATGAGCAGTTCTTC

len: 16
j_gene: TRBJ1-3
v_gene: TRBV13
abundance: once
d_gene: .
CDR3aa: CASSLREKTVGNTIYF
CDR3nt: TGTGCCAGCAGCTTAAGAGAAAAGACAGTTGGAAACACCATATATTTT

len: 16
j_gene: TRBJ2-2
v_gene: TRBV7-6
abundance: few
d_gene: TRBD1
CDR3aa: CASSSPGQGTTGELFF
CDR3nt: TGTGCCAGCAGCTCGCCGGGACAGGGGACCACCGGGGAGCTGTTTTTT

len: 15
j_gene: TRBJ1-1
v_gene: TRBV7-2
abundance: many
d_gene: TRBD1
CDR3aa: CASSSRQGVNTEAFF
CDR3nt: TGTGCCAGCAGCTCTAGACAGGGGGTGAACACTGAAGCTTTCTTT

len: 15
j_gene: TRBJ2-3
v_gene: TRBV6-6
abundance: .
d_gene: .
CDR3aa: CASSYRALSTDTQYF
CDR3nt: TGTGCCAGCAGTTACAGGGCCCTAAGCACAGATACGCAGTATTTT

len: 17
j_gene: TRBJ2-1
v_gene: TRBV12-3/TRBV12-4
abundance: many
d_gene: TRBD2
CDR3aa: CASRRTSGGAMYNEQFF
CDR3nt: TGTGCCAGCAGGAGGACTAGCGGGGGGGCTATGTACAATGAGCAGTTCTTC

len: 12
j_gene: TRBJ1-4
v_gene: TRBV7-8
abundance: few
d_gene: .
CDR3aa: CASSPENEKLFF
CDR3nt: TGTGCCAGCAGCCCAGAAAATGAAAAACTGTTTTTT

len: 17
j_gene: TRBJ2-3
v_gene: TRBV27
abundance: .
d_gene: TRBD2
CDR3aa: CASSLSIGGGAADTQYF
CDR3nt: TGTGCCAGCAGTTTATCGATCGGCGGGGGGGCAGCAGATACGCAGTATTTT

len: 13
j_gene: TRBJ1-3
v_gene: TRBV20-1
abundance: .
d_gene: .
CDR3aa: CSAKVLAGNTIYF
CDR3nt: TGCAGTGCTAAAGTCCTGGCCGGAAACACCATATATTTT

len: 14
j_gene: TRBJ1-1
v_gene: TRBV4-1
abundance: many
d_gene: .
CDR3aa: CASSQGTMNTEAFF
CDR3nt: TGCGCCAGCAGCCAAGGAACGATGAACACTGAAGCTTTCTTT

len: 16
j_gene: TRBJ1-4
v_gene: TRBV5-6
abundance: .
d_gene: TRBD1
CDR3aa: CASSLGTGRGDEKLFF
CDR3nt: TGTGCCAGCAGCTTGGGGACAGGGAGAGGGGATGAAAAACTGTTTTTT

len: 16
j_gene: TRBJ1-1
v_gene: TRBV4-1
abundance: .
d_gene: .
CDR3aa: CASSPLGQGMNTEAFF
CDR3nt: TGCGCCAGCAGCCCCCTTGGGCAGGGGATGAACACTGAAGCTTTCTTT

len: 15
j_gene: TRBJ1-5
v_gene: TRBV5-6
abundance: .
d_gene: .
CDR3aa: CASSHGSSGNQPQHF
CDR3nt: TGTGCCAGCAGCCATGGGAGCTCCGGCAATCAGCCCCAGCATTTT

len: 14
j_gene: TRBJ1-5
v_gene: TRBV12-3/TRBV12-4
abundance: few
d_gene: .
CDR3aa: CASSLETGRQPQHF
CDR3nt: TGTGCCAGCAGTTTGGAAACAGGGAGGCAGCCCCAGCATTTT

len: 15
j_gene: TRBJ1-5
v_gene: TRBV7-9
abundance: .
d_gene: .
CDR3aa: CASSWGIEGNQPQHF
CDR3nt: TGTGCCAGCAGCTGGGGAATCGAGGGCAATCAGCCCCAGCATTTT

len: 13
j_gene: TRBJ1-1
v_gene: TRBV20-1
abundance: .
d_gene: .
CDR3aa: CSARTRGDTEAFF
CDR3nt: TGCAGTGCTAGGACCCGGGGGGACACTGAAGCTTTCTTT

len: 14
j_gene: TRBJ2-3
v_gene: TRBV7-1
abundance: .
d_gene: TRBD1
CDR3aa: CASRPPGGVDTQYF
CDR3nt: TGTGCCAGCAGACCTCCAGGGGGCGTAGATACGCAGTATTTT

len: 14
j_gene: TRBJ2-7
v_gene: TRBV20-1
abundance: .
d_gene: .
CDR3aa: CSARDRDFAYEQYF
CDR3nt: TGCAGTGCTAGAGACCGGGACTTCGCCTACGAGCAGTACTTC

len: 14
j_gene: TRBJ1-2
v_gene: TRBV2
abundance: .
d_gene: .
CDR3aa: CASSYRDPGYGYTF
CDR3nt: TGTGCCAGCAGTTACAGGGACCCTGGCTATGGCTACACCTTC

len: 16
j_gene: TRBJ1-4
v_gene: TRBV6-2/TRBV6-3
abundance: .
d_gene: .
CDR3aa: CASSPPRTGRGEKLFF
CDR3nt: TGTGCCAGCAGTCCTCCCCGAACAGGTCGCGGTGAAAAACTGTTTTTT

len: 15
j_gene: TRBJ2-7
v_gene: TRBV4-2
abundance: few
d_gene: .
CDR3aa: CASSQDPGAQYEQYF
CDR3nt: TGTGCCAGCAGCCAAGATCCAGGGGCTCAGTACGAGCAGTACTTC

len: 14
j_gene: TRBJ2-5
v_gene: TRBV12-3/TRBV12-4
abundance: many
d_gene: .
CDR3aa: CASSLYEGKETQYF
CDR3nt: TGTGCCAGCAGTTTGTATGAAGGGAAAGAGACCCAGTACTTC

len: 14
j_gene: TRBJ2-5
v_gene: TRBV6-6
abundance: .
d_gene: .
CDR3aa: CASSSGILQETQYF
CDR3nt: TGTGCCAGCAGTTCTGGGATACTCCAAGAGACCCAGTACTTC

len: 14
j_gene: TRBJ2-5
v_gene: TRBV10-3
abundance: few
d_gene: TRBD2
CDR3aa: CAISELAGQETQYF
CDR3nt: TGTGCCATCAGTGAGTTAGCGGGGCAAGAGACCCAGTACTTC

len: 16
j_gene: TRBJ2-3
v_gene: TRBV27
abundance: few
d_gene: TRBD1
CDR3aa: CASSRLTGGVTDTQYF
CDR3nt: TGTGCCAGCAGCCGGTTGACAGGGGGCGTCACAGATACGCAGTATTTT

len: 17
j_gene: TRBJ2-2
v_gene: TRBV12-5
abundance: .
d_gene: TRBD2
CDR3aa: CASGLGLAGGWTGELFF
CDR3nt: TGTGCTAGTGGTTTAGGACTAGCGGGGGGCTGGACCGGGGAGCTGTTTTTT

len: 13
j_gene: TRBJ2-1
v_gene: TRBV6-5
abundance: .
d_gene: .
CDR3aa: CASSGTFHNEQFF
CDR3nt: TGTGCCAGCAGTGGGACATTTCACAATGAGCAGTTCTTC

len: 15
j_gene: TRBJ2-7
v_gene: TRBV7-9
abundance: .
d_gene: .
CDR3aa: CASSLDSSGAYEQYF
CDR3nt: TGTGCCAGCAGCTTAGACTCCAGCGGCGCCTACGAGCAGTACTTC

len: 15
j_gene: TRBJ1-1
v_gene: TRBV7-8
abundance: many
d_gene: TRBD1
CDR3aa: CASSPYGTGVPEAFF
CDR3nt: TGTGCCAGCAGCCCCTATGGGACAGGAGTCCCTGAAGCTTTCTTT

len: 14
j_gene: TRBJ1-1
v_gene: TRBV6-5
abundance: .
d_gene: TRBD1
CDR3aa: CASSSLTGISEAFF
CDR3nt: TGTGCCAGCAGCTCCCTGACAGGGATCTCTGAAGCTTTCTTT

len: 18
j_gene: TRBJ2-1
v_gene: TRBV12-3/TRBV12-4
abundance: few
d_gene: TRBD2
CDR3aa: CASSSPGSGGRSYNEQFF
CDR3nt: TGTGCCAGCAGTTCCCCGGGTAGCGGGGGGCGCTCCTACAATGAGCAGTTCTTC

len: 15
j_gene: TRBJ2-1
v_gene: TRBV29-1
abundance: .
d_gene: .
CDR3aa: CSVGYGGSSYNEQFF
CDR3nt: TGCAGCGTAGGTTATGGGGGAAGCTCCTACAATGAGCAGTTCTTC

len: 14
j_gene: TRBJ2-5
v_gene: TRBV10-1
abundance: few
d_gene: .
CDR3aa: CASSENALGETQYF
CDR3nt: TGCGCCAGCAGTGAGAATGCTCTAGGAGAGACCCAGTACTTC

len: 13
j_gene: TRBJ2-1
v_gene: TRBV6-5
abundance: .
d_gene: .
CDR3aa: CASSYSPNNEQFF
CDR3nt: TGTGCCAGCAGTTATAGCCCGAACAATGAGCAGTTCTTC